This entry concerns a single T cell receptor (beta chain). This sample was included in a study of blood T cell repertoires in COVID-19. Study context: The origin of the acute and convalescent COVID-19 samples was the United States, Italy and Spain. PBMCs, B-cell-depleted T cells, or T cells were the source of the cDNA or gDNA that made up the material.

V trimming: 4 bases; J trimming: 4 bases; junction bases outside the gene matches: 6. CDR3 length equals 15 residues. The germline V gene encodes CDR1 SGDLS and CDR2 YYNGEE. Only in-frame clones appear in the TCRdb table, and some are missing; sequencing was by immunoSEQ multiplex PCR. The table lists about 230,000 clones, under 90% of them singletons. The chain joins TRBV9 to TRBJ2-2; 8 bases agree with TRBD1. Sequencing input: PBMCs or T cells enriched from blood (not recorded which). This sequence was found in a woman aged 25 to 39 with acute COVID-19. CDR3 in DNA: TGTGCCAGCAGCACCTGGACAGGGACCACCGGGGAGCTGTTTTTT. It codes for CASSTWTGTTGELFF.